This passage covers 15 T cell receptor beta chains from one sample sequenced in a study (dated by TCRdb to the early 2020s). The library was produced with the immunoSEQ multiplex PCR assay. TCRdb mirrors the immuneACCESS table, restricted to in-frame sequences. Some clones are absent from its copies; in checked studies, under half trace to an unresolved V gene, and the reason for the others is unknown. The sample table lists tens of thousands of clones, approximately 92% of them with a count of one. Around 4.5% of the sample comes from the top ten. Sequenced: PBMCs. These receptors all stem from a man aged 35-49 years with rheumatoid arthritis.

The CDR3 loop reads CASSRLSRGTEAFF. For the CDR3, the DNA is TGTGCCAGTAGCCGTTTAAGCAGGGGGACTGAAGCTTTCTTT. V usage is TRBV19 and J usage is TRBJ1-1, with 7 bases aligning to TRBD1. The germline gives CDR1 LNHDA, CDR2 SQIVND (reference sequence). The V and J ends lost 6 bases and 5 bases, in that order; junction bases with no gene match: 9. The length of the CDR3 is 14 residues.

This chain uses TRBV11-2 with TRBJ2-5; the match to TRBD1 covers 8 bases. CDR3 length equals 13 residues. Germline V gene lookup returns CDR1 SGHAT and CDR2 FQNNGV. V trimming: 3 bases; J trimming: 7 bases; junction bases outside the gene matches: 4. The CDR3 protein is CASSLAGGRTQYF. DNA for the CDR3: TGTGCCAGCAGCTTGGCAGGGGGCAGGACCCAGTACTTC.

CDR3 DNA sequence: TGTGCCAGCAGCCCGGGGGCTGGAAACACCATATATTTT. It is translated as CASSPGAGNTIYF. The chain combines TRBV3-1 (or the pseudogene TRBV3-2) with TRBJ1-3; D is perhaps TRBD1 (5 bases). The length of the CDR3 is 13 residues. V dropped 4 bases and J dropped 2 bases, with 6 bases sitting between them. Germline CDR1 is LGHDT and CDR2 is YNNKEL (reference sequence).

The chain links TRBV5-1 to TRBJ2-7, with 7 bases fitting TRBD1. CDR1 and CDR2 (germline): SGHRS, YFSETQ. The CDR3 extends over 15 amino acids. J gave up 2 bases and V 0 bases, and 5 bases lay outside the gene matches. CDR3 in amino acids: CASSLVEQGTYEQYF. The CDR3 bases are TGCGCCAGCAGCTTGGTAGAACAGGGGACCTACGAGCAGTACTTC. Drawing the rest from reference TRBV5-1 and TRBJ2-7, the complete variable domain is KAGVTQTPRYLIKTRGQQVTLSCSPISGHRSVSWYQQTPGQGLQFLFEYFSETQRNKGNFPGRFSGRQFSNSRSEMNVSTLELGDSALYLCASSLVEQGTYEQYFGPGTRLTVT.

This sequence joins TRBV4-1 and TRBJ2-3, with 7 bases that match TRBD1. The CDR3 runs to 15 residues. V dropped 0 bases and J dropped 3; count of bases not matched to a gene: 3. The germline V gene has CDR1 MGHRA and CDR2 YSYEKL. The CDR3 sequence is CASSQEDRRTDTQYF. DNA of the CDR3: TGCGCCAGCAGCCAAGAGGACAGGAGGACAGATACGCAGTATTTT.

Turning to this clone: The junction does not match germline at one end; this may be a read error. For the CDR3, the DNA is TGTGCTAGCAGTAAACTCGAGAGGGGGCCTAACTATGGCTACACCTTC. The encoded protein is CASSKLERGPNYGYTF. The rearrangement links TRBV7-7 to TRBJ1-2, with 7 bases identical to TRBD1. The CDR3 consists of 16 residues. Germline-derived CDR1 and CDR2 are SSHAT and FNYEAQ (reference sequence).

This sequence joins TRBV30 and TRBJ2-1, with 9 bases identical to TRBD1. In germline, CDR1 is GTSNPN, CDR2 SVGIG (reference sequence). With V trimmed by 1 base and J by 7 bases, 8 bases remained unmatched. This CDR3 contains 15 residues. The DNA for the CDR3 is TGTGCCTGGAGTGAGAGGACAGGGGTAAGGAATGAGCAGTTCTTC. This encodes CAWSERTGVRNEQFF.

The gene calls are TRBV28 and TRBJ2-5, with 13 bases aligning to TRBD2. V trimming: 3 bases; J trimming: 2 bases; junction bases outside the gene matches: 9. There are 18 residues in the CDR3. CDR1 is MDHEN and CDR2 is SYDVKM in the germline V gene. In nucleotides, the CDR3 is TGTGCCAGCAGTTTTCAACTAGCGGGAGGGCCGGGGCAAGAGACCCAGTACTTC. This gives the protein CASSFQLAGGPGQETQYF.

The J gene is TRBJ1-2, the V gene TRBV27, with a weak D call TRBD1 (5 bases). Deletions cut 6 bases from V and 6 bases from J, with 11 bases between. The CDR3 consists of 12 residues. Per germline, CDR1 MNHEY and CDR2 SMNVEV (reference sequence). CDR3 nucleotide sequence: TGTGCCAGCAGGAAGAGGGGTGATGGCTACACCTTC. Its translation: CASRKRGDGYTF.

The chain combines TRBV19 with TRBJ2-1, with unresolved D. Trimming removed 5 bases from V and 8 bases from J, with 22 bases in between. Germline V gene lookup returns CDR1 LNHDA and CDR2 SQIVND (reference sequence). This CDR3 spans 16 amino acids. As DNA, the CDR3 is TGTGCCAGTAGTCCCTCATTAGCTATCGGTTTGTATGAGCAGTTCTTC. Translation: CASSPSLAIGLYEQFF.

The chain joins TRBV6-5 to TRBJ2-7, with TRBD2 matching over 8 bases. The V gene end was trimmed by 5 bases and the J gene end by 5 bases; junction bases not matched to a gene: 5. Germline V gene lookup returns CDR1 MNHEY and CDR2 SVGAGI. The CDR3 is made up of 13 amino acids. The DNA of the CDR3 is TGTGCCAGCAGTCAGCGGGAGAGGCACGAGCAGTACTTC. It specifies CASSQRERHEQYF.

This chain joins TRBV20-1 and TRBJ1-2; D remains unclear. V was shortened by 1 base and J by 5 bases, with 5 bases between the two germline ends. This CDR3 comprises 11 residues. In germline, CDR1 is DFQATT, CDR2 SNEGSKA (reference sequence). This CDR3 is CSARVLYGYTF. DNA for the CDR3: TGCAGTGCTAGAGTCTTATATGGCTACACCTTC.

The chain recombines TRBV9 with TRBJ2-2, with D uncertain. Germline CDR1 reads SGDLS; CDR2 reads YYNGEE. Between the trimmed V and J ends, which lost 3 bases and 7 bases, there was a span of 16 bases. This CDR3 region has 15 residues. In DNA, the CDR3 is TGTGCCAGCAGCGGGGCCTTTACCCCCAACGGGGAGCTGTTTTTT. It yields the protein CASSGAFTPNGELFF.

The gene calls are TRBV24-1 and TRBJ1-2, with 7 bases that match TRBD1. CDR3 length equals 14 residues. V lost 3 bases, J lost 5 bases, and 5 bases stayed unmatched. In germline, CDR1 is KGHDR, CDR2 SFDVKD. The CDR3 loop reads CATSDAGTEYGYTF. The CDR3 DNA sequence: TGTGCCACCAGTGATGCCGGGACAGAATATGGCTACACCTTC.

The chain combines TRBV28 with TRBJ1-5, with a weak D call TRBD1 (5 bases). Germline loops: CDR1 MDHEN, CDR2 SYDVKM. Trimming removed 11 bases at V and 6 bases at J, with 14 bases between. This CDR3 contains 12 residues. CDR3 coding DNA: TGTGCCTCCGGGGGGGGAATTCAGCCCCAGCATTTT. Amino acid sequence: CASGGGIQPQHF.